These 14 T cell receptor beta chains share one sample of origin, sequenced in a study of CD8+ T cells in alopecia areata. RNA extraction and reverse transcription yielded cDNA as sequencing template. The assay was immunoSEQ multiplex PCR, and TCRdb's table has in-frame clones only and misses some. The sample lists 100,000 to 120,000 clones, roughly 56% seen once, with about 3.4% in the top ten. Treatment reported: oral pan-JAK inhibitor, 5-10 mg twice daily. The input for sequencing was CD4+ T cells sorted from blood, taken at week 24, from a patient treated with tofacitinib. The receptors originated from a human donor with alopecia areata.

The chain couples TRBV7-2 to TRBJ2-7; D remains unclear. The ends were cut back, 3 bases at V and 7 bases at J, with 10 bases in the middle. The CDR3 covers 12 residues. The germline V gene encodes CDR1 SGHTA and CDR2 FQGNSA. The CDR3, as DNA: TGTGCCAGCAGCTTTTTCGCCGCGGAGCAGTACTTC. It yields the protein CASSFFAAEQYF.

The chain recombines TRBV5-6 with TRBJ1-6; D is perhaps TRBD1 (6 bases). The CDR3 runs to 14 residues. Germline V lookup: CDR1 SGHDT, CDR2 YYEEEE. V shed 7 bases and J shed 4 bases, with 12 bases lying between them. CDR3 nucleotide sequence: TGTGCCAGCGGTCTCAGGGGTTATAATTCACCCCTCCACTTT. Translated, it gives CASGLRGYNSPLHF. Based on the CDR3 plus reference TRBV5-6 and TRBJ1-6, the full variable domain is DAGVTQSPTHLIKTRGQQVTLRCSPKSGHDTVSWYQQALGQGPQFIFQYYEEEERQRGNFPDRFSGHQFPNYSSELNVNALLLGDSALYLCASGLRGYNSPLHFGNGTRLTVT.

The chain is built from TRBV4-3 and TRBJ1-4; D unresolved. Germline V CDR1 and CDR2: LGHNA, YSLEER. The CDR3 consists of 16 residues. The V end was cut by 0 bases, the J end by 8 bases, with 16 bases between. The CDR3 spells CASSQDSPALWEKLFF. The CDR3 nucleotides are TGCGCCAGCAGCCAAGATTCTCCAGCATTATGGGAAAAACTGTTTTTT.

The rearrangement links TRBV2 to TRBJ1-2; the D gene is possibly TRBD1 (6 bases). Trimming took 8 bases from V and 4 from J, leaving 17 bases between them. Per germline, CDR1 SNHLY and CDR2 FYNNEI. The CDR3 extends over 14 amino acids. CDR3 DNA sequence: TGTGCCAGCGCGGGGGGCCAGGGAGTCTATGGCTACACCTTC. Protein product: CASAGGQGVYGYTF.

The chain couples TRBV7-9 to TRBJ2-6, with D perhaps TRBD2 (6 bases). The CDR3 is made up of 16 amino acids. Germline V CDR1 and CDR2: SEHNR, FQNEAQ (reference sequence). V was cut by 5 bases and J by 0 bases, with 11 bases left in between. The CDR3 nucleotides are TGTGCCAGCAGCCGAGACGGGGGCTCTGGGGCCAACGTCCTGACTTTC. This codes for CASSRDGGSGANVLTF.

V and J are TRBV14 and TRBJ1-4; D is unresolved. This CDR3 comprises 13 residues. Per germline, CDR1 SGHDN and CDR2 FVKESK. V lost 7 bases to trimming and J lost 5 bases, with 11 bases between them. Here the CDR3 reads CASTSGLNEKLFF. The CDR3 nucleotides read TGTGCCAGCACCTCAGGCCTGAATGAAAAACTGTTTTTT.

Concerning this clone itself: The identical CDR3 is also encoded by other nucleotide sequences in the sample. This rearrangement joins TRBV7-2 to TRBJ2-3; D gene ambiguous. Trimming removed 5 bases at V and 0 bases at J, with 3 bases between. Germline loops: CDR1 SGHTA, CDR2 FQGNSA. The length of the CDR3 is 12 residues. The CDR3 DNA follows: TGTGCCAGCAGCCCTAGCACAGATACGCAGTATTTT. Protein sequence: CASSPSTDTQYF.

The chain employs TRBV2 and TRBJ1-2, with 8 bases matching TRBD1. Trimming removed 1 base from V and 8 bases from J; junction bases left unmatched: 3. Germline CDR1 reads SNHLY; CDR2 reads FYNNEI. This CDR3 contains 13 residues. The CDR3 bases are TGTGCCAGCAGTGAAGGGACAGGGTGGGGCTACACCTTC. Translated, it gives CASSEGTGWGYTF.

The chain carries TRBV29-1 and TRBJ2-7; TRBD2 agrees at 12 bases. The junction had 7 bases not matched to a gene; V was cut back by 7 bases and J by 3 bases. The CDR3 runs to 14 residues. Germline loops: CDR1 SQVTM, CDR2 ANQGSEA. CDR3 sequence (DNA): TGCAGCGCCCAGACTAGCGGGGGTGTCTACGAGCAGTACTTC. Translation: CSAQTSGGVYEQYF.

The genes are TRBV5-4 and TRBJ1-6, with D hard to call. The CDR3 sequence is 15 residues long. Trimming stripped 6 bases from V and 7 bases from J, with 17 bases between. In germline, CDR1 is SGHNT, CDR2 YYREEE (reference sequence). The CDR3 nucleotides are TGTGCCAGCACCACCACCCGGGCACTGAATTCACCCCTCCACTTT. Translation gives CASTTTRALNSPLHF.

The sample holds a few counts of this clone. The chain links TRBV10-3 to TRBJ2-3, with TRBD1 matching over 7 bases. The CDR3 extends over 14 amino acids. CDR1 ENHRY and CDR2 SYGVKD come from the germline V gene. The trim removed 10 bases at V and 2 bases at J, leaving 9 bases unmatched. The chain's CDR3 is CASRQGPSTDTQYF. The CDR3 DNA reads TGTGCCAGCAGACAGGGCCCCTCCACAGATACGCAGTATTTT.

There are a few counts of this clone. The gene calls are TRBV27 and TRBJ1-2; D gene uncertain. The CDR3 spans 13 residues. Per germline, CDR1 MNHEY and CDR2 SMNVEV (reference sequence). V shed 3 bases and J shed 8 bases, with 13 bases lying between them. The CDR3 here is CASSLWGSGGYTF. The CDR3, as DNA: TGTGCCAGCAGTTTGTGGGGTTCGGGAGGCTACACCTTC.

This chain connects TRBV5-1 to TRBJ1-6, with a tentative D call TRBD1 (5 bases). The germline V gene encodes CDR1 SGHRS and CDR2 YFSETQ. V lost 0 bases and J lost 8, with 9 bases in between. This CDR3 has 14 amino acids. The CDR3 sequence is CASSLGQSDSPLHF. The CDR3 coding sequence is TGCGCCAGCAGCTTGGGACAGAGCGATTCACCCCTCCACTTT.

The rearrangement links TRBV7-2 to TRBJ2-7; D is ambiguous. The germline gives CDR1 SGHTA, CDR2 FQGNSA. Trimming took off 5 bases at V and 4 bases at J, with 15 bases between the two ends. The CDR3 is 14 amino acids. The CDR3: CASSPMPEWYEQYF. CDR3 DNA: TGTGCCAGCAGCCCGATGCCGGAGTGGTACGAGCAGTACTTC.